A selection of T cell receptor beta chains follows, all from one sample in a study of blood T cell repertoires in COVID-19. The protocol was immunoSEQ multiplex PCR, while the TCRdb copy is restricted to in-frame clones and leaves out a portion. The data show 190,000 or so clones, with around 88% seen just once and about 4% held by the top ten. Sample: peripheral blood. Every receptor here comes from a woman aged 25-40 years with acute or convalescent COVID-19. Both conserved end residues are part of each CDR3. A D gene is named only where the DNA matches it firmly. For some rows the clone size is stated as once, few or many, or as a class when expanded; others skip it.

J gene: TRBJ2-1
V gene: TRBV5-4
D gene: TRBD2
clone size: -
CDR3 DNA: TGTGCCAGCAGCTTTTGGACTAGCGGGTGGCTGTTCTTC
CDR3 protein: CASSFWTSGWLFF

J gene: TRBJ1-1
V gene: TRBV12-1
D gene: -
clone size: -
CDR3 DNA: TGTGCCAGCAGCTTTCACGGGGAGACGTCGTCTCTGAACACTGAAGCTTTCTTT
CDR3 protein: CASSFHGETSSLNTEAFF

J gene: TRBJ2-3
V gene: TRBV5-1
D gene: -
clone size: -
CDR3 DNA: TGCGCCAGCAGCTGGGGGGGCACAGATACGCAGTATTTT
CDR3 protein: CASSWGGTDTQYF

J gene: TRBJ1-6
V gene: TRBV5-8
D gene: TRBD1
clone size: -
CDR3 DNA: TGTGCCAGCAGCCCTCGGACAGGGGTATCACCCCTCCACTTT
CDR3 protein: CASSPRTGVSPLHF

J gene: TRBJ2-5
V gene: TRBV12-3/TRBV12-4
D gene: -
clone size: once
CDR3 DNA: TGTGCCAGCGGTGGCTTAGCCGAGGAGACCCAGTACTTC
CDR3 protein: CASGGLAEETQYF

J gene: TRBJ2-7
V gene: TRBV2
D gene: TRBD1
clone size: once
CDR3 DNA: TGTGCCAGCGGGGGGGACAGGGGGTACGAGCAGTACTTC
CDR3 protein: CASGGDRGYEQYF

J gene: TRBJ2-7
V gene: TRBV27
D gene: -
clone size: once
CDR3 DNA: TGTGCCAGCAGCAGCATAGCCGCGAGACGACAGTACTTC
CDR3 protein: CASSSIAARRQYF

J gene: TRBJ1-1
V gene: TRBV3-1/TRBV3-2
D gene: -
clone size: -
CDR3 DNA: TGTGCCAGCAGCCAACAGGTCATGAACACTGAAGCTTTCTTT
CDR3 protein: CASSQQVMNTEAFF

J gene: TRBJ2-7
V gene: TRBV7-2
D gene: -
clone size: -
CDR3 DNA: TGTGCCAGCACTCCCGTTCCGCTGGGGAGGGAGCAGTACTTC
CDR3 protein: CASTPVPLGREQYF

J gene: TRBJ1-6
V gene: TRBV7-9
D gene: -
clone size: -
CDR3 DNA: TGTGCCAGCAGCTTTGAGCGGGGGAATTCACCCCTCCACTTT
CDR3 protein: CASSFERGNSPLHF

J gene: TRBJ1-2
V gene: TRBV11-3
D gene: -
clone size: -
CDR3 DNA: TGTGCCAGCAGCGCGGGGACGTCCTATGGCTACACCTTC
CDR3 protein: CASSAGTSYGYTF

J gene: TRBJ2-2
V gene: TRBV28
D gene: -
clone size: -
CDR3 DNA: TGTGCCAGCAGTTTAGGCAGGAAAATAGGGGAGCTGTTTTTT
CDR3 protein: CASSLGRKIGELFF